The 4 T cell receptor beta chains presented below share a single source sample, sequenced in a study of cytomegalovirus exposure and HLA in healthy donors. Both 60 Vbeta primers and 13 Jbeta primers went into the PCR. TCRdb's copy holds only in-frame clones and misses some; the assay was immunoSEQ multiplex PCR. Here the sample spans about 200,000 clones, 70% to 90% being singletons. What was sequenced was PBMCs. The receptors were sampled from a man aged 25 to 40 in good health and CMV-seronegative.

The rearrangement joins TRBV19 to TRBJ1-5; 8 nucleotides agree with TRBD1. Germline trimming cut 6 bases from V and 3 bases from J; bases unmatched to any gene: 4. CDR1 and CDR2 from the germline V gene are LNHDA and SQIVND (reference sequence). This CDR3 is built from 14 residues. The CDR3 nucleotides are TGTGCCAGTAGCGGACAGGGTCTCAATCAGCCCCAGCATTTT. Its protein product is CASSGQGLNQPQHF.

The chain carries TRBV5-6 and TRBJ2-4, with TRBD2 matching over 9 bases. The germline CDR1 and CDR2 sequences are SGHDT and YYEEEE. The length of the CDR3 is 17 residues. V shed 3 bases, J shed 3 bases, and the junction held 10 bases outside the gene matches. The CDR3 here is CASSYSGGYIGKNIQYF. The CDR3 DNA reads TGTGCCAGCAGCTATAGCGGGGGTTATATCGGCAAAAACATTCAGTACTTC.

V usage is TRBV19 and J usage is TRBJ1-2, with D perhaps matching TRBD1 (5 bases). Trimming stripped 9 bases from V and 5 bases from J, with 25 bases between. Germline V gene lookup returns CDR1 LNHDA and CDR2 SQIVND (reference sequence). The CDR3 sequence is 16 residues long. The CDR3 reads CASVESKAGRGYGYTF. CDR3 coding DNA: TGTGCCAGCGTCGAATCAAAGGCAGGGCGAGGATATGGCTACACCTTC.

The rearrangement links TRBV6-5 to TRBJ1-2, with 7 nucleotides matching TRBD1. The CDR3 spans 14 residues. Germline V gene lookup returns CDR1 MNHEY and CDR2 SVGAGI. V lost 2 bases to trimming and J lost 8 bases; unmatched junction nucleotides: 8. In DNA, the CDR3 is TGTGCCAGCAGTTACAAAAGGGGGCTACGGGGCTACACCTTC. This sequence encodes CASSYKRGLRGYTF.